The entry below describes one T cell receptor (beta chain). The record originates from a study of blood T cell repertoires in COVID-19. Germline V gene lookup returns CDR1 GTSNPN and CDR2 SVGIG (reference sequence). This CDR3 spans 14 amino acids. V dropped 3 bases and J dropped 6 bases, with 15 bases sitting between them. As processed by the authors: Estimated nucleated cell counts came from reference gene primer amplification. Libraries were prepared by immunoSEQ multiplex PCR; TCRdb keeps only in-frame clonotypes and omits some of them. Clone size and V and J calls were adopted from that table, with D and trimming inferred from the DNA. The sample holds over 450,000 clones, approximately 89% seen once.

The gene calls are TRBV30 and TRBJ2-1, with D perhaps matching TRBD1 (5 bases). The sample consisted of peripheral blood. The clonotype was recovered from a young man with COVID-19, enrolled during active disease. CDR3 amino acids: CAWSPGSGGNEQFF. The CDR3 coding sequence is TGTGCCTGGAGCCCAGGGTCTGGTGGCAATGAGCAGTTCTTC. The full variable domain, completed using reference TRBV30 and TRBJ2-1, is SQTIHQWPATLVQPVGSPLSLECTVEGTSNPNLYWYRQAAGRGLQLLFYSVGIGQISSEVPQNLSASRPQDRQFILSSKKLLLSDSGFYLCAWSPGSGGNEQFFGPGTRLTVL.